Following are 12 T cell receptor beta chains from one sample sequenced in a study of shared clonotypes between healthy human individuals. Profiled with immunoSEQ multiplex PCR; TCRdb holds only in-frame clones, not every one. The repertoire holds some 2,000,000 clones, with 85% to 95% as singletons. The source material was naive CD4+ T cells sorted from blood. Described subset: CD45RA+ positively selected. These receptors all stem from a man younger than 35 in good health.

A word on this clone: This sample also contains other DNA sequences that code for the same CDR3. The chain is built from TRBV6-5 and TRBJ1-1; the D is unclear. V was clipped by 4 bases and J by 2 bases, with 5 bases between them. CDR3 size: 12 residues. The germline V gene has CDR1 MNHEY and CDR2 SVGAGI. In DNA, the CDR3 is TGTGCCAGCAGTTCGGTTAACACTGAAGCTTTCTTT. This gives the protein CASSSVNTEAFF.

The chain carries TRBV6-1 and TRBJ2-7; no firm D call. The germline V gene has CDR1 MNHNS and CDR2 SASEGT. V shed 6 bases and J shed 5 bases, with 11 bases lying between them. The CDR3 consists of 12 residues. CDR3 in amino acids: CASRGARHEQYF. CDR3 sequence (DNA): TGTGCCAGCAGAGGCGCCCGCCACGAGCAGTACTTC.

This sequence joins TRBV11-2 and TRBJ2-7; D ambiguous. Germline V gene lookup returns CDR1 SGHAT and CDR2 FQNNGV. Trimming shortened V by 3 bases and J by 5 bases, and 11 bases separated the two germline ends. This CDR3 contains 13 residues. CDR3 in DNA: TGTGCCAGCAGCTTTGCTGGGATGAACGAGCAGTACTTC. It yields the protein CASSFAGMNEQYF. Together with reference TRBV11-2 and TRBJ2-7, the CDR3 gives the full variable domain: EAGVAQSPRYKIIEKRQSVAFWCNPISGHATLYWYQQILGQGPKLLIQFQNNGVVDDSQLPKDRFSAERLKGVDSTLKIQPAKLEDSAVYLCASSFAGMNEQYFGPGTRLTVT.

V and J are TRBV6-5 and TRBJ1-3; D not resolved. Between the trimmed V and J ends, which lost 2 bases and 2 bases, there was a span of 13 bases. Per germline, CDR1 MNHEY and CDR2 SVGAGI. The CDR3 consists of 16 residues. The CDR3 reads CASSYDFGAAGNTIYF. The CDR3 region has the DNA TGTGCCAGCAGTTACGATTTCGGCGCGGCTGGAAACACCATATATTTT.

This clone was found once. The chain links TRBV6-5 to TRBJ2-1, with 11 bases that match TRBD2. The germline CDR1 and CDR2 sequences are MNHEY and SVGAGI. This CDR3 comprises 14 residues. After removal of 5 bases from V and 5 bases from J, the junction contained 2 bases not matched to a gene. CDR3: CASSRLAGNNEQFF. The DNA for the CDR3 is TGTGCCAGCAGTAGACTAGCGGGAAACAATGAGCAGTTCTTC.

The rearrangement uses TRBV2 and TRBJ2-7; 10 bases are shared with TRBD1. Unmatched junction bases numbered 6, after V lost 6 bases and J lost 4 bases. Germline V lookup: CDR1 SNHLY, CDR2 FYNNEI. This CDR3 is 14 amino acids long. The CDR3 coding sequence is TGTGCCAGCAGGGGGGACAGGGGATCGTACGAGCAGTACTTC. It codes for CASRGDRGSYEQYF.

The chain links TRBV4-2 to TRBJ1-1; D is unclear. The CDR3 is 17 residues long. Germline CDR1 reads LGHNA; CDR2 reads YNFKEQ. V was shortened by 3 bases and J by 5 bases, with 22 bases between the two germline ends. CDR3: CASSQPRGKSVGTEAFF. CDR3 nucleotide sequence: TGTGCCAGCAGCCAGCCGAGAGGGAAATCGGTTGGGACTGAAGCTTTCTTT.

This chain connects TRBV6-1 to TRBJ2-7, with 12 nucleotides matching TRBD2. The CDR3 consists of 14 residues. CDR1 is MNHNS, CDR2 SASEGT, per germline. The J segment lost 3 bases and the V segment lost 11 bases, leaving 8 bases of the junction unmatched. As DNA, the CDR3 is TGTGCCGCACTCAGACTAGCGGGAGTCTACGAGCAGTACTTC. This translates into CAALRLAGVYEQYF.

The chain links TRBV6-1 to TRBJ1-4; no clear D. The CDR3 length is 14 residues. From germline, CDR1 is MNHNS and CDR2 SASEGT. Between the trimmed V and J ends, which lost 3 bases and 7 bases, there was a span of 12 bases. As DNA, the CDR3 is TGTGCCAGCAGTGATACTACAGCGGGTGAAAAACTGTTTTTT. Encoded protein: CASSDTTAGEKLFF.

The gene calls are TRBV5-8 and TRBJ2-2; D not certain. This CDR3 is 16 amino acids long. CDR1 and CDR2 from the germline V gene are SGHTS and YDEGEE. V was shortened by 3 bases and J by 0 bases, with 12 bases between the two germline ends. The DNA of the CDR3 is TGTGCCAGCAGCTCTCGGAGCCAGACGAACACCGGGGAGCTGTTTTTT. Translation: CASSSRSQTNTGELFF. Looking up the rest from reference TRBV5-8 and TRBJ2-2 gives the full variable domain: EAGVTQSPTHLIKTRGQQATLRCSPISGHTSVYWYQQALGLGLQFLLWYDEGEERNRGNFPPRFSGRQFPNYSSELNVNALELEDSALYLCASSSRSQTNTGELFFGEGSRLTVL.

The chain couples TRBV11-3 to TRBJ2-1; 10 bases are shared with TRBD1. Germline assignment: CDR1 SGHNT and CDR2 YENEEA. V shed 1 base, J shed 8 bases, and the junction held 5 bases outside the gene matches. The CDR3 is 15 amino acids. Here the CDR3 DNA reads TGTGCCAGCAGCTTAGGGGACAGGGGATGGCATGAGCAGTTCTTC. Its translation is CASSLGDRGWHEQFF.

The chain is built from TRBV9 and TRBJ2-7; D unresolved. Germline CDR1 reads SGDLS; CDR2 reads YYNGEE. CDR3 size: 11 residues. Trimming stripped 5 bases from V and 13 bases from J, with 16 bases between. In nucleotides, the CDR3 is TGTGCCAGCAGTCCGGGTTCCGAGGTATACTTC. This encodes CASSPGSEVYF.